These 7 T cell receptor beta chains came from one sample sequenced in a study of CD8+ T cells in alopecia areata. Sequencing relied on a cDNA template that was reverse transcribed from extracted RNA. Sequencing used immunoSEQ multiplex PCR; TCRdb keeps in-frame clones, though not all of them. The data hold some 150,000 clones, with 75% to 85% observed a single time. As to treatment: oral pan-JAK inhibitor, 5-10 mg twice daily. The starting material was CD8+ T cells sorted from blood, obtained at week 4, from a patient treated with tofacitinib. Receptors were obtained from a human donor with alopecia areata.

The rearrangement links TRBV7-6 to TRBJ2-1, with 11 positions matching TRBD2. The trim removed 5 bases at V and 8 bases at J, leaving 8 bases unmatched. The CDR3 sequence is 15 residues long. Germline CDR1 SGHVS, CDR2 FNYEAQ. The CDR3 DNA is TGTGCCAGCAGCCCTATAGCGGGGGGGGTCTATGAGCAGTTCTTC. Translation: CASSPIAGGVYEQFF.

The CDR3 spells CATSRDSQYNEQFF. The CDR3 coding sequence is TGTGCCACCAGCAGAGATTCACAGTACAATGAGCAGTTCTTC. This chain joins TRBV15 and TRBJ2-1; D gene unclear. The germline CDR1 and CDR2 sequences are LNHNV and YYDKDF (reference sequence). V was cut by 0 bases and J by 4 bases, with 7 bases left in between. CDR3 length: 14 residues.

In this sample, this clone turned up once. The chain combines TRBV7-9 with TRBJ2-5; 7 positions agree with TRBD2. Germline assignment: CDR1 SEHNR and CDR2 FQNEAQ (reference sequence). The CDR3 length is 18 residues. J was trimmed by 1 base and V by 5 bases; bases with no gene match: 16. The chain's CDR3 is CASSQPFTGTKGQETQYF. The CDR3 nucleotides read TGTGCCAGCAGCCAACCTTTCACCGGGACTAAGGGCCAAGAGACCCAGTACTTC.

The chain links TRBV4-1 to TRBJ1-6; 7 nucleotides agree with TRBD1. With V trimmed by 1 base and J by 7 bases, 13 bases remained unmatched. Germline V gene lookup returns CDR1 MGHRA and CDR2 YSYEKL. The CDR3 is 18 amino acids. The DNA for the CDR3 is TGCGCCAGCAGCCAAGTCGTTTCGGGACAGCTTGGCAATTCACCCCTCCACTTT. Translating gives CASSQVVSGQLGNSPLHF.

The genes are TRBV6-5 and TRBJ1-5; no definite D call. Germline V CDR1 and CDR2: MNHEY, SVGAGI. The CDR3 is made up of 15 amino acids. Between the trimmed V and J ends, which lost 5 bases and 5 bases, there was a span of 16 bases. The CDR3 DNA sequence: TGTGCCAGCAGTCCCTCCACGGGCGGCCATCAGCCCCAGCATTTT. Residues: CASSPSTGGHQPQHF.

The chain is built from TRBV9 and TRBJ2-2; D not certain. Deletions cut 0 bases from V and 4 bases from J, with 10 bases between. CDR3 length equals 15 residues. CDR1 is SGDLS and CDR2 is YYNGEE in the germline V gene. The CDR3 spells CASSVEVGPTGELFF. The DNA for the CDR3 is TGTGCCAGCAGCGTAGAGGTTGGGCCCACCGGGGAGCTGTTTTTT.

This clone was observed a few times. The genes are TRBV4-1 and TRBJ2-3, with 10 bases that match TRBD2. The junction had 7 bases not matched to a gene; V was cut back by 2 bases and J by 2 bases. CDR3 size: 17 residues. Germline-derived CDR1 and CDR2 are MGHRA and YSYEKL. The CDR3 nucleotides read TGCGCCAGCAGCCAATATACTAGCGGGAAAAACACAGATACGCAGTATTTT. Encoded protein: CASSQYTSGKNTDTQYF.